The rows below give T cell receptor beta chains drawn from one sample of a study of PD-L1 blockade in urothelial cancer. Assay: immunoSEQ multiplex PCR; the TCRdb copy retains only in-frame clones and omits some. The data show 40,000 to 45,000 clones, 88% seen once. Sequencing used PBMCs, obtained around atezolizumab (anti-PD-L1) treatment. Receptor source: a woman aged 55-75 years with urothelial cancer. Each CDR3 is given with its conserved first and last residue. Fields, in order: CDR3 length, D gene, V gene, J gene, clone size, CDR3 DNA, CDR3 protein. The D gene is left open where the match is weak. Only part of the rows carry a size: once, few, many, or a class if the clone is expanded.

14,.,TRBV9,TRBJ2-3,.,TGTGCCAGCAGCTCAGATTCTAGCACAGATACGCAGTATTTT,CASSSDSSTDTQYF
13,TRBD1,TRBV19,TRBJ2-3,.,TGTGCCAGTAGTCTGACAGGGATGGGTCTCCAGTATTTT,CASSLTGMGLQYF
16,TRBD2,TRBV15,TRBJ2-7,.,TGTGCCACCAGCAGAGATGTTAGCGGGGATCTCTACGAGCAGTACTTC,CATSRDVSGDLYEQYF
15,.,TRBV7-2,TRBJ2-7,.,TGTGCCAGCAGCTTAGGGCAAGACAAATTCTACGAGCAGTACTTC,CASSLGQDKFYEQYF
13,TRBD1,TRBV29-1,TRBJ2-5,.,TGCAGCGTTGACCGGACAGGGGAAGAGACCCAGTACTTC,CSVDRTGEETQYF
19,.,TRBV7-9,TRBJ2-7,.,TGTGCCAGCAGCTTAGTTCCCATTCCTGAAAGACGGAGCTCCTACGAGCAGTACTTC,CASSLVPIPERRSSYEQYF
11,.,TRBV5-1,TRBJ2-1,.,TGCGCCAGCAGCTGGGCGGGGGAGCAGTTCTTC,CASSWAGEQFF
15,.,TRBV7-8,TRBJ1-2,once,TGTGCCAGCAGCTTAGCGCTAGGGGCTGTTGGTGGCTACACCTTC,CASSLALGAVGGYTF
14,.,TRBV10-1,TRBJ2-2,.,TGCGCCACGACCGGGACATTCTTCCCCGGGGAGCTGTTTTTT,CATTGTFFPGELFF
15,.,TRBV5-4,TRBJ1-1,.,TGTGCCAGCAGCTTGCGGGGTTGGCGCGGCACTGAAGCTTTCTTT,CASSLRGWRGTEAFF
13,.,TRBV5-1,TRBJ2-2,.,TGCGCCAGCAGCGCCCACGGCACCGGGGAGCTGTTTTTT,CASSAHGTGELFF
18,.,TRBV14,TRBJ1-6,.,TGTGCCAGCAGCCGAAAGACAGGCCCGAGCTCCTATAATTCACCCCTCCACTTT,CASSRKTGPSSYNSPLHF
15,TRBD1,TRBV9,TRBJ2-3,.,TGTGCCAGCAGCGTTCTGGACAGGGCCACAGATACGCAGTATTTT,CASSVLDRATDTQYF
15,TRBD2,TRBV11-2,TRBJ2-7,.,TGTGCCAGCAGCTTAGTGGGGACTAGCGGGAGCGAGCAGTACTTC,CASSLVGTSGSEQYF
15,.,TRBV9,TRBJ1-2,.,TGTGCCAGCAGCGCAGTATTGGGGGCTGGTGGTGGCTACACCTTC,CASSAVLGAGGGYTF
16,.,TRBV6-6,TRBJ2-7,.,TGTGCCAGCAGTTACTCCAGGGGACCGCCAGGCCACGAGCAGTACTTC,CASSYSRGPPGHEQYF
16,.,TRBV4-3,TRBJ2-7,.,TGCGCCAGCAGCCAAGAGAGCAGCGGAGCAGACTACGAGCAGTACTTC,CASSQESSGADYEQYF
13,.,TRBV6-1,TRBJ1-5,once,TGTGCCAGCAGTGATGACACTAATCAGCCCCAGCATTTT,CASSDDTNQPQHF
12,.,TRBV10-2,TRBJ2-1,.,TGCGCCACCTCGGCGGCCTCAAATGAGCAGTTCTTC,CATSAASNEQFF
11,.,TRBV28,TRBJ1-1,few,TGTGCCAGCAGCTACTCAGGGTGGGCTTTCTTT,CASSYSGWAFF
13,TRBD1,TRBV5-1,TRBJ2-3,.,TGCGCCAGCTTGGGACAGGACACAGATACGCAGTATTTT,CASLGQDTDTQYF
12,.,TRBV7-8,TRBJ2-7,.,TGTGCCAGCAGCCCCCCCCCAGGCGAGCAGTACTTC,CASSPPPGEQYF
15,.,TRBV4-1,TRBJ2-7,once,TGCGCCAGCAGCCGGATCCAGGAGGGCGGCTACGAGCAGTACTTC,CASSRIQEGGYEQYF
14,TRBD1,TRBV6-5,TRBJ1-2,.,TGTGCCAGCAGTCCCCCGGGACAGAACTATGGCTACACCTTC,CASSPPGQNYGYTF
16,.,TRBV11-1,TRBJ1-2,.,TGTGCCAGCAGCGGCAATGACCAAAAGGGGAACTATGGCTACACCTTC,CASSGNDQKGNYGYTF
14,.,TRBV5-1,TRBJ2-2,.,TGCGCCAGCAGCTTAGCGGACCCCACCGGGGAGCTGTTTTTT,CASSLADPTGELFF
17,TRBD1,TRBV11-2,TRBJ1-2,few,TGTGCCAGCAGCTCCCTCTTCGACAGGGGAATAAACTATGGCTACACCTTC,CASSSLFDRGINYGYTF
14,.,TRBV7-2,TRBJ2-7,.,TGTGCCAGCAGCTTAGATTCGGGGTCCTACGAGCAGTACTTC,CASSLDSGSYEQYF
11,.,TRBV5-1,TRBJ2-1,.,TGCGCCAGCAGCTTGGCCTATGAGCAGTTCTTC,CASSLAYEQFF
14,TRBD2,TRBV11-2,TRBJ2-1,.,TGTGCCAGCAGCCCCGGGGGGTCCTACAATGAGCAGTTCTTC,CASSPGGSYNEQFF
13,TRBD1,TRBV6-4,TRBJ1-2,.,TGTGCCAACACGGACAGGGAAGACTATGGCTACACCTTC,CANTDREDYGYTF
15,TRBD1,TRBV7-8,TRBJ1-4,.,TGTGCCAGCAGCACCGCAGGGGGCTATGTTGAAAAACTGTTTTTT,CASSTAGGYVEKLFF
13,TRBD1,TRBV9,TRBJ1-1,once,TGTGCCAGCAGCGCGACAGGGGGCACTGAAGCTTTCTTT,CASSATGGTEAFF
14,.,TRBV4-3,TRBJ1-2,.,TGCGCCAGCAGCCAAGCAACAACTAACTATGGCTACACCTTC,CASSQATTNYGYTF
16,.,TRBV9,TRBJ1-1,.,TGTGCCAGCAGCGTAGCCCCCCGGGGGGTTGGGAATGAAGCTTTCTTT,CASSVAPRGVGNEAFF
14,TRBD1,TRBV13,TRBJ2-5,once,TGTGCCAGCAGCTCGGGACAGGGAATTGAGACCCAGTACTTC,CASSSGQGIETQYF
12,.,TRBV29-1,TRBJ1-2,.,TGCAGCGTTGAAACAACGGGGAATGGCTACACCTTC,CSVETTGNGYTF
11,.,TRBV20-1,TRBJ1-4,.,TGCAGTGCTAGACCTAGTGAAAAACTGTTTTTT,CSARPSEKLFF
18,TRBD2,TRBV9,TRBJ2-5,.,TGTGCCAGCAGCGTAGGTCTAGCGGGGGACCTCTGGTCGGAGACCCAGTACTTC,CASSVGLAGDLWSETQYF
14,TRBD1,TRBV27,TRBJ2-7,.,TGTGCCAGCAGCATGGACAGGGTGTCCTACGAGCAGTACTTC,CASSMDRVSYEQYF
13,TRBD2,TRBV6-6,TRBJ2-7,.,TGTGCCAGCAGTCGCCGGGAGGCCTACGAGCAGTACTTC,CASSRREAYEQYF
13,.,TRBV7-6,TRBJ2-5,once,TGTGCCAGCAGCATCCGGGACCAAGAGACCCAGTACTTC,CASSIRDQETQYF
14,TRBD1,TRBV5-1,TRBJ1-1,.,TGCGCCAGCAGCCCGGGACAGGTGAACACTGAAGCTTTCTTT,CASSPGQVNTEAFF
15,TRBD2,TRBV11-2,TRBJ2-1,.,TGTGCCAGCAGCTCACTGGCTAGCGGGAACAATGAGCAGTTCTTC,CASSSLASGNNEQFF
16,.,TRBV6-5,TRBJ1-4,.,TGTGCCAGCAGTTTACTCGGCCGGGGAACTAATGAAAAACTGTTTTTT,CASSLLGRGTNEKLFF
13,TRBD1,TRBV5-1,TRBJ2-7,.,TGCGCCAGCAGCTTAGACAGGGCGAGGGAGCAGTACTTC,CASSLDRAREQYF
15,TRBD2,TRBV4-3,TRBJ2-7,.,TGCGCCAGCAGCCAAAGAGCGGGAGGGCCGGAAGAGCAGTACTTC,CASSQRAGGPEEQYF
14,.,TRBV5-4,TRBJ1-1,once,TGTGCCAGCAGCTTTCGGGGAGCAGACACTGAAGCTTTCTTT,CASSFRGADTEAFF
15,TRBD1,TRBV7-8,TRBJ1-4,.,TGTGCCAGCAGCAAAGTCAGGGGGCCGGTCGAAAAACTGTTTTTT,CASSKVRGPVEKLFF
14,TRBD1,TRBV10-3,TRBJ2-7,.,TGTGCCATCAGCCCGGGACAGTCAACCTACGAGCAGTACTTC,CAISPGQSTYEQYF
14,.,TRBV4-3,TRBJ2-7,.,TGCGCCAGCAGCCAAGAACTATACAGGCTCGAGCAGTACTTC,CASSQELYRLEQYF